Each of the 15 T cell receptor beta chains below was sequenced from the same sample in a study of blood T cell repertoires in COVID-19. Produced via immunoSEQ multiplex PCR; TCRdb's table is partial and in-frame only. The table includes approximately 87,000 clones, 80% to 90% detected once. Source material: peripheral blood. The source of these receptors is a woman of 80 years or more with acute or convalescent COVID-19.

This chain uses TRBV27 with TRBJ2-7; no definite D call. V gave up 0 bases and J gave up 3 bases, with 9 bases separating them. Germline assignment: CDR1 MNHEY and CDR2 SMNVEV (reference sequence). This CDR3 is 14 amino acids long. The DNA of the CDR3 is TGTGCCAGCAGTTTATCACTACCAGACTACGAGCAGTACTTC. It translates to CASSLSLPDYEQYF.

This chain links TRBV2 with TRBJ1-2; possibly TRBD1 for D (5 bases). Trimming took off 6 bases at V and 0 bases at J, with 14 bases between the two ends. CDR1 SNHLY and CDR2 FYNNEI come from the germline V gene. The CDR3 has 15 residues. The CDR3 loop is CASSQDQGSNYGYTF. CDR3 DNA sequence: TGTGCCAGCAGCCAGGACCAGGGATCTAACTATGGCTACACCTTC.

The J gene is TRBJ1-2, the V gene TRBV2, with D hard to call. Per germline, CDR1 SNHLY and CDR2 FYNNEI. V lost 6 bases, J lost 7 bases, and 15 bases lay in between. This CDR3 comprises 13 residues. The CDR3, as DNA: TGTGCCAGCAGCTTGAGCCCCGCACGTGGCTACACCTTC. It yields the protein CASSLSPARGYTF.

The V gene is TRBV19, the J gene TRBJ1-4, with D hard to call. The CDR3 contains 13 residues. V was trimmed by 3 bases and J by 4 bases, leaving 6 bases between them. CDR1 is LNHDA, CDR2 SQIVND, per germline (reference sequence). CDR3: CASSILGNEKLFF. In DNA, the CDR3 is TGTGCCAGTAGTATCCTAGGTAATGAAAAACTGTTTTTT.

The chain combines TRBV11-1 with TRBJ2-7; possibly TRBD2 for D (5 bases). Germline CDR1 SGHAT, CDR2 FQDESV (reference sequence). There are 16 residues in the CDR3. V lost 1 base and J lost 0, with 13 bases in between. The CDR3 region has the DNA TGTGCCAGCAGCTTAGGGGTTCGAGGGAACTCCTACGAGCAGTACTTC. Amino acid sequence: CASSLGVRGNSYEQYF.

The chain recombines TRBV6-2 or TRBV6-3 with TRBJ2-3; TRBD2 matches at 8 bases. V lost 3 bases and J lost 3; bases outside the gene matches: 8. CDR3 size: 16 residues. Germline-derived CDR1 and CDR2 are MNHEY and SVGEGT. CDR3 residues: CASSYRGGVRTDTQYF. CDR3 DNA: TGTGCCAGCAGTTATCGGGGGGGCGTAAGAACAGATACGCAGTATTTT.

The chain employs TRBV7-6 and TRBJ1-1; no clear D gene. The CDR3 length is 13 residues. CDR1 is SGHVS, CDR2 FNYEAQ, per germline. Deletions cut 5 bases from V and 6 bases from J, with 13 bases between. The CDR3: CASSRGESPEAFF. The CDR3 nucleotides read TGTGCCAGCAGCCGCGGGGAAAGTCCTGAAGCTTTCTTT.

The chain recombines TRBV10-3 with TRBJ1-1; TRBD1 matches at 8 bases. The CDR3 totals 14 residues. Trimming cost V 3 bases and J 5 bases; bases outside gene matches: 5. Per germline, CDR1 ENHRY and CDR2 SYGVKD. The CDR3: CAISDFNRGTEAFF. The CDR3 DNA reads TGTGCCATCAGTGATTTTAACAGGGGGACTGAAGCTTTCTTT.

As concerns this clone: Other DNA sequences within the sample encode an identical CDR3. The chain combines TRBV19 with TRBJ1-5, with no clear D. CDR1 and CDR2 from the germline V gene are LNHDA and SQIVND (reference sequence). The CDR3 sequence is 12 residues long. V lost 3 bases, J lost 5 bases, and 5 bases lay in between. The CDR3 sequence is CASSIVDQPQHF. The CDR3 DNA sequence: TGTGCCAGTAGTATCGTAGATCAGCCCCAGCATTTT.

The CDR3 sequence: CASRGDRGPSGEKLFF. CDR3 bases: TGTGCCAGCAGGGGGGACAGGGGGCCCTCGGGTGAAAAACTGTTTTTT. This chain joins TRBV25-1 and TRBJ1-4, with 12 bases that match TRBD1. The CDR3 totals 16 residues. Germline V lookup: CDR1 MGHDK, CDR2 SYGVNS. V lost 6 bases, J lost 7 bases, and 9 bases stayed unmatched.

This clone was seen once. This chain joins TRBV3-1 (or the pseudogene TRBV3-2) and TRBJ2-7; D perhaps matches TRBD1 (5 bases). Germline V gene lookup returns CDR1 LGHDT and CDR2 YNNKEL (reference sequence). This CDR3 contains 15 residues. V was clipped by 1 base and J by 3 bases, with 13 bases between them. The CDR3 region has the DNA TGTGCCAGCAGCCAAGGACACGGACACCACTACGAGCAGTACTTC. Translation: CASSQGHGHHYEQYF.

The gene calls are TRBV14 and TRBJ1-3, with D perhaps TRBD1 (5 bases). The CDR3 covers 14 residues. CDR1 is SGHDN and CDR2 is FVKESK in the germline V gene. V shed 3 bases and J shed 4 bases, with 10 bases lying between them. In DNA, the CDR3 is TGTGCCAGCAGCCAGACTGGGGCAGGAAACACCATATATTTT. This translates into CASSQTGAGNTIYF.

The chain joins TRBV7-3 to TRBJ1-2; D gene uncertain. CDR3 length equals 14 residues. The V end lost 0 bases, the J end lost 7 bases, and 12 bases lay between the germline ends. Germline-derived CDR1 and CDR2 are SGHTA and FQGTGA. CDR3 sequence reads: CASSLTGEGSGYTF. For the CDR3, the DNA is TGTGCCAGCAGCTTAACCGGCGAGGGTAGTGGCTACACCTTC.

The DNA for the CDR3 is TGTGCCAGCAGCCCAGGGGGAACGGAGGAAAAACTGTTTTTT. Translating it yields CASSPGGTEEKLFF. The chain has TRBV28 and TRBJ1-4; the match to TRBD1 covers 7 bases. CDR1 and CDR2 from the germline V gene are MDHEN and SYDVKM. The CDR3 is 14 amino acids. V gave up 6 bases and J gave up 8 bases; unmatched junction bases: 9. The full variable domain, rest sourced from reference TRBV28 and TRBJ1-4, is DVKVTQSSRYLVKRTGEKVFLECVQDMDHENMFWYRQDPGLGLRLIYFSYDVKMKEKGDIPEGYSVSREKKERFSLILESASTNQTSMYLCASSPGGTEEKLFFGSGTQLSVL.

This sequence joins TRBV6-4 and TRBJ1-2; 9 bases map to TRBD1. V shed 2 bases, J shed 6 bases, and the junction held 4 bases outside the gene matches. Germline CDR1 is MRHNA and CDR2 is SNTAGT. The CDR3 has 14 amino acids. The CDR3 sequence is CASSDGTGNNGYTF. The DNA for the CDR3 is TGTGCCAGCAGTGACGGGACAGGGAACAATGGCTACACCTTC.